This T cell receptor beta chain was sequenced in a study of CD4 T cells in relation to SARS-CoV-2 and coronaviruses. Turning to the study itself: ViraFEST: roughly 9-day antigen culture of PBMCs, then TCR beta CDR3 sequencing. No peptide or an HIV-1 Nef peptide pool served as negative control.

J lost 3 bases, V lost 2 bases, and 1 base had no gene match. From germline, CDR1 is SGDLS and CDR2 YYNGEE. This CDR3 region has 14 residues. Before the COVID-19 pandemic, during about 2010-2018, CD4+ T cells were taken from unexposed donors. Isolation of CD4+ T cells took place after less than 11 days in culture. Cells permitting, SARS-CoV-2 S/N and four cold-coronavirus spikes were tested on unexposed-donor CD4+ T cells. About this clone itself: No antigen is known for it.

Libraries were prepared by immunoSEQ multiplex PCR; TCRdb keeps only in-frame clonotypes and omits some of them. Among around 20,000 clones listed, 60% to 80% were seen once. Sequenced sample: CD4+ T cells from PBMCs, cultured in vitro. V gene TRBV9 combines with J gene TRBJ2-7; 11 bases fit TRBD2. The clonotype was recovered from a human donor in good health. Here the CDR3 reads CASSVLAGGYEQYF. The CDR3 nucleotides read TGTGCCAGCAGCGTCCTAGCGGGAGGCTACGAGCAGTACTTC. Variable domain in full (rest from reference TRBV9 and TRBJ2-7): DSGVTQTPKHLITATGQRVTLRCSPRSGDLSVYWYQQSLDQGLQFLIQYYNGEERAKGNILERFSAQQFPDLHSELNLSSLELGDSALYFCASSVLAGGYEQYFGPGTRLTVT.